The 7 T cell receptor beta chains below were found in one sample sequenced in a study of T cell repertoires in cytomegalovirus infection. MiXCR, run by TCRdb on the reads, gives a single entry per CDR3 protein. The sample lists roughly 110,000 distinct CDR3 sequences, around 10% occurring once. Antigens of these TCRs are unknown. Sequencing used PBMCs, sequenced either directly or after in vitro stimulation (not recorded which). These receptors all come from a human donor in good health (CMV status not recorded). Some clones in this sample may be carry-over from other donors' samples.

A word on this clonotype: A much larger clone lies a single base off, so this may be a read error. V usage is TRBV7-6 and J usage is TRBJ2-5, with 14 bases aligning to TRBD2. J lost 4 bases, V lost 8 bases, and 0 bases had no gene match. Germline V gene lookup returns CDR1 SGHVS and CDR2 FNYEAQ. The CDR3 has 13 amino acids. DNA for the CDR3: TGTGCCAGCGGACTAGCGGGAGGAGAGACCCAGTACTTC. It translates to CASGLAGGETQYF.

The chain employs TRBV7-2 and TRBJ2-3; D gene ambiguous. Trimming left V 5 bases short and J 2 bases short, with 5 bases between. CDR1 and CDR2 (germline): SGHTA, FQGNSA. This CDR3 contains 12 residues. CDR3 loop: CASSAVTDTQYF. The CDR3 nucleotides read TGTGCCAGCAGCGCAGTCACAGATACGCAGTATTTT.

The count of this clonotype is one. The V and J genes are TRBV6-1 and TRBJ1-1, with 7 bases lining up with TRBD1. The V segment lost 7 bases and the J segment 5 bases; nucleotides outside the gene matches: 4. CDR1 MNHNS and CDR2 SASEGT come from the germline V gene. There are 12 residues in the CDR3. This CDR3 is CASNSGGTEAFF. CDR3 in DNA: TGTGCCAGCAACTCAGGGGGAACTGAAGCTTTCTTT.

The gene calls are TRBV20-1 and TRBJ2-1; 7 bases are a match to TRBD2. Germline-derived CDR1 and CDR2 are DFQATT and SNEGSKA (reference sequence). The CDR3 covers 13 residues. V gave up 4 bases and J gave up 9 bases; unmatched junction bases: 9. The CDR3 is CSATLRWEGEQFF. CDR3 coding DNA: TGCAGTGCTACCCTAAGGTGGGAGGGTGAGCAGTTCTTC.

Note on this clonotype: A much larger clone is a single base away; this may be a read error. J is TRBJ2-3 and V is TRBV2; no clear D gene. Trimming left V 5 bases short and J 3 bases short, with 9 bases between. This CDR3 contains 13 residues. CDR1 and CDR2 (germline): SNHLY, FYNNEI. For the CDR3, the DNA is TGTGCCAGCAGTTTAGACCGAACAGATACGCAGTATTTT. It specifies CASSLDRTDTQYF. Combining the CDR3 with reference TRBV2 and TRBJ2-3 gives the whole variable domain EPEVTQTPSHQVTQMGQEVILRCVPISNHLYFYWYRQILGQKVEFLVSFYNNEISEKSEIFDDQFSVERPDGSNFTLKIRSTKLEDSAMYFCASSLDRTDTQYFGPGTRLTVL.

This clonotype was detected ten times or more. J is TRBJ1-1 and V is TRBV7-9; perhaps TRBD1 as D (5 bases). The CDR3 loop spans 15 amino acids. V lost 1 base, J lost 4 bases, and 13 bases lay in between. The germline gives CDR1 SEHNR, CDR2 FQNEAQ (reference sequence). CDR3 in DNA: TGTGCCAGCAGCTTAGTTATGGGTAGGGGCACTGAAGCTTTCTTT. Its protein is CASSLVMGRGTEAFF.

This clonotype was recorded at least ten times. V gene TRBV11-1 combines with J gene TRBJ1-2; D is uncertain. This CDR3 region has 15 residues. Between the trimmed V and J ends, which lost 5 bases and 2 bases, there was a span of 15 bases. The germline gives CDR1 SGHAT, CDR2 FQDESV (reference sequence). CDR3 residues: CASSPGGTLNYGYTF. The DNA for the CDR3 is TGTGCCAGCAGCCCCGGTGGTACCCTCAACTATGGCTACACCTTC. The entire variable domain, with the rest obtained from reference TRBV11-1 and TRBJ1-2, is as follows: EAEVAQSPRYKITEKSQAVAFWCDPISGHATLYWYRQILGQGPELLVQFQDESVVDDSQLPKDRFSAERLKGVDSTLKIQPAELGDSAMYLCASSPGGTLNYGYTFGSGTRLTVV.